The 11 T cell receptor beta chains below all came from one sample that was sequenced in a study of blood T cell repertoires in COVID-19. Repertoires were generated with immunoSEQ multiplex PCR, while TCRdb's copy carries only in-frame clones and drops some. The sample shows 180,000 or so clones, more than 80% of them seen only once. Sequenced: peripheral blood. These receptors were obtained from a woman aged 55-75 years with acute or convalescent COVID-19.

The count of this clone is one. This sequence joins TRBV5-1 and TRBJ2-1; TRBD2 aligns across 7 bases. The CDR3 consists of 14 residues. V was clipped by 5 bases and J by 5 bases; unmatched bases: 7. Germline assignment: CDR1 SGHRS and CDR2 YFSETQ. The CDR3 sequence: CASRGLAENNEQFF. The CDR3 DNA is TGCGCCAGCAGGGGCCTAGCGGAGAACAATGAGCAGTTCTTC.

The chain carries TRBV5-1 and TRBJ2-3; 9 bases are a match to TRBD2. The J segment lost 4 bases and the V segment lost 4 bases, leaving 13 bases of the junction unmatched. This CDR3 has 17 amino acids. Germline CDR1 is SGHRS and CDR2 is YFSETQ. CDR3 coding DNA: TGCGCCAGCAGCCCTCCGACTAGCGGAACCAGGGCAGATACGCAGTATTTT. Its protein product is CASSPPTSGTRADTQYF.

In DNA, the CDR3 is TGTGCCAGCAGCCAAGATTGGGGCCCAGATACGCAGTATTTT. Its translation is CASSQDWGPDTQYF. V is TRBV3-1 (or the pseudogene TRBV3-2) and J is TRBJ2-3; a possible D gene is TRBD1 (5 bases). Germline lookup yields CDR1 LGHDT and CDR2 YNNKEL (reference sequence). The CDR3 extends over 14 amino acids. V lost 0 bases to trimming and J lost 4 bases, with 8 bases between them.

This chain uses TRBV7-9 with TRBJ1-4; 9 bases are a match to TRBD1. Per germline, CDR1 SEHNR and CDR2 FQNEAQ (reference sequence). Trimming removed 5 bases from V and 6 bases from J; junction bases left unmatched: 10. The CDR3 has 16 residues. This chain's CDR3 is CASSPSGTGPHEKLFF. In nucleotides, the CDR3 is TGTGCCAGCAGCCCTTCCGGGACAGGGCCCCATGAAAAACTGTTTTTT.

This CDR3 is CASRIDLTDTQYF. The CDR3 nucleotides read TGTGCCAGCAGAATAGACTTGACAGATACGCAGTATTTT. This chain uses TRBV2 with TRBJ2-3; D ambiguous. V shed 6 bases and J shed 3 bases, with 10 bases lying between them. Germline V gene data show CDR1 as SNHLY and CDR2 as FYNNEI. The CDR3 covers 13 residues.

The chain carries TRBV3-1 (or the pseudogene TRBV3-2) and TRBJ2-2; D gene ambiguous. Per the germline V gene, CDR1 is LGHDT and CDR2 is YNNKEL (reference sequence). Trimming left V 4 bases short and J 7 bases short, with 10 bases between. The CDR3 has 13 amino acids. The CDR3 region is CASSLLVGGELFF. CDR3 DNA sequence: TGTGCCAGCAGCCTCCTAGTAGGCGGGGAGCTGTTTTTT.

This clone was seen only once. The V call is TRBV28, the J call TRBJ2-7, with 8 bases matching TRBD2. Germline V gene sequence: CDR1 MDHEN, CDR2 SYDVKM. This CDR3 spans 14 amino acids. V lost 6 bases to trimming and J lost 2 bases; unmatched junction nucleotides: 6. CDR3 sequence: CASRGREVAYEQYF. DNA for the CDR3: TGTGCCAGCAGAGGGCGGGAGGTTGCCTACGAGCAGTACTTC.

As DNA, the CDR3 is TGTGCCAGTAGTCGACAGGGGGAAAGGGGCGGGGAGCTGTTTTTT. As protein: CASSRQGERGGELFF. This chain uses TRBV19 with TRBJ2-2; 9 bases map to TRBD1. V trimming: 5 bases; J trimming: 7 bases; junction bases outside the gene matches: 8. The CDR3 contains 15 residues. Germline-derived CDR1 and CDR2 are LNHDA and SQIVND (reference sequence).

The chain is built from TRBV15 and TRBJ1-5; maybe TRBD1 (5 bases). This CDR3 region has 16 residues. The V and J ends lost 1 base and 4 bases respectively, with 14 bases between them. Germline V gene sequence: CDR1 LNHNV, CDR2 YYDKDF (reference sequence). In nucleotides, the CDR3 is TGTGCCACCAGCAGAGGGGCAGGGAGGCAGAATCAGCCCCAGCATTTT. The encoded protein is CATSRGAGRQNQPQHF.

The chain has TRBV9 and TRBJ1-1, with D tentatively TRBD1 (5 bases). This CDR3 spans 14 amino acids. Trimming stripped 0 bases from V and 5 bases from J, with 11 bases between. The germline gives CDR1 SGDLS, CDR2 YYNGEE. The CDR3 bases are TGTGCCAGCAGCGTAGGTGGCCGGGGGACTGAAGCTTTCTTT. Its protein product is CASSVGGRGTEAFF.

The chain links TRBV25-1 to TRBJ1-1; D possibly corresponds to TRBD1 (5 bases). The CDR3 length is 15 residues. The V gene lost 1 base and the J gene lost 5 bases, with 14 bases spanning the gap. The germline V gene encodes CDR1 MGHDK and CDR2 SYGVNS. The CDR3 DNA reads TGTGCCAGCAGTGAATGGAGGGGTGGAGTGACTGAAGCTTTCTTT. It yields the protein CASSEWRGGVTEAFF. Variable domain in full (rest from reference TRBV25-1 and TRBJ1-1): EADIYQTPRYLVIGTGKKITLECSQTMGHDKMYWYQQDPGMELHLIHYSYGVNSTEKGDLSSESTVSRIRTEHFPLTLESARPSHTSQYLCASSEWRGGVTEAFFGQGTRLTVV.